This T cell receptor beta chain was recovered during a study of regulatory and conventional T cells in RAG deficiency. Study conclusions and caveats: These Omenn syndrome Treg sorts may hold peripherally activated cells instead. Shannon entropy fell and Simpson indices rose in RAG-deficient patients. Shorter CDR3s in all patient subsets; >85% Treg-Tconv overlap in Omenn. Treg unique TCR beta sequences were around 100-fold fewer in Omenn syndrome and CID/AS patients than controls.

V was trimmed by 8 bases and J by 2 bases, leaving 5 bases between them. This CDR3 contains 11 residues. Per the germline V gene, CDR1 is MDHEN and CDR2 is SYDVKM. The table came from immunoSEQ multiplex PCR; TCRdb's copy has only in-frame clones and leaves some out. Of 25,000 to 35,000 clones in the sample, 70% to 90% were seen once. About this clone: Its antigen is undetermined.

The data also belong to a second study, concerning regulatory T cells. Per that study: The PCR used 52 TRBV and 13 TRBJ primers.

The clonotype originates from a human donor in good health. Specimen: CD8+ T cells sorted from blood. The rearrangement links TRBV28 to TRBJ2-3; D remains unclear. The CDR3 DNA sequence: TGTGCCAGCGGGGTCACAGATACGCAGTATTTT. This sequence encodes CASGVTDTQYF.